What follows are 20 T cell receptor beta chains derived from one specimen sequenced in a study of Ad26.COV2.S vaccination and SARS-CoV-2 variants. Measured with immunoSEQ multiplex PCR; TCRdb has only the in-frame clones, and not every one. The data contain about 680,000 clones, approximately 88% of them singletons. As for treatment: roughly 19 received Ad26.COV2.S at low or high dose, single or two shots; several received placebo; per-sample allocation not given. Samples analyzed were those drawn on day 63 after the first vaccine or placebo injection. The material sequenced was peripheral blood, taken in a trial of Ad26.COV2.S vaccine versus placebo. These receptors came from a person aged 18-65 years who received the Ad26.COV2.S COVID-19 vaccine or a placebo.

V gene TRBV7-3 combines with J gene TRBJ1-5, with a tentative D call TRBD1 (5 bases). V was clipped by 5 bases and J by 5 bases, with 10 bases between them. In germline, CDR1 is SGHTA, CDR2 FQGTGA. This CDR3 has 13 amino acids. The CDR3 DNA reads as TGTGCCAGCAGCCCCTGGGACTATCAGCCCCAGCATTTT. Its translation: CASSPWDYQPQHF.

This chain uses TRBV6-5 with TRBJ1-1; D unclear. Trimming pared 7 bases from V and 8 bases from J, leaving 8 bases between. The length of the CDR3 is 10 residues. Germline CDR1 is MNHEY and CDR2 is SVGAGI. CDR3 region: CASTPPEAFF. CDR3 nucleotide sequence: TGTGCCAGCACCCCTCCCGAAGCTTTCTTT.

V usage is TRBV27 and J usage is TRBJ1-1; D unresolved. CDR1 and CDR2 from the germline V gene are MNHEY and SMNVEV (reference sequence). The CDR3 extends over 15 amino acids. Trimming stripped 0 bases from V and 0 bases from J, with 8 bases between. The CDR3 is CASSLSPGMNTEAFF. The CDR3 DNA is TGTGCCAGCAGTTTATCGCCAGGCATGAACACTGAAGCTTTCTTT.

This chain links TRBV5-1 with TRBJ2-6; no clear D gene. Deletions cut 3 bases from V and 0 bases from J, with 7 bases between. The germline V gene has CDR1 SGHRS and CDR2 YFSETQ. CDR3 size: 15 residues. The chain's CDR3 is CASSSLTSGANVLTF. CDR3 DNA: TGCGCCAGCAGCTCCTTAACCTCTGGGGCCAACGTCCTGACTTTC. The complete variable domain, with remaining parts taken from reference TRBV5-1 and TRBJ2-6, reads KAGVTQTPRYLIKTRGQQVTLSCSPISGHRSVSWYQQTPGQGLQFLFEYFSETQRNKGNFPGRFSGRQFSNSRSEMNVSTLELGDSALYLCASSSLTSGANVLTFGAGSRLTVL.

CDR3 in DNA: TGTGCCAGCAGCTTGGGGGACAGCTCTGGAAACACCATATATTTT. It yields the protein CASSLGDSSGNTIYF. The J gene is TRBJ1-3, the V gene TRBV5-4; 7 nucleotides match TRBD1. Per germline, CDR1 SGHNT and CDR2 YYREEE (reference sequence). The CDR3 has 15 residues. V was clipped by 0 bases and J by 0 bases; unmatched bases: 0.

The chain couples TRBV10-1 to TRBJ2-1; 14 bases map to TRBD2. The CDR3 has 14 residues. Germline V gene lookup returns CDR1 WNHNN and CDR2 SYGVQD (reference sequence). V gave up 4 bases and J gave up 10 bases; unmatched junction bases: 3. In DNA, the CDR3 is TGCGCCAGCAGTGGGGGGACTAGCGGGGGAGAGCAGTTCTTC. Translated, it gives CASSGGTSGGEQFF.

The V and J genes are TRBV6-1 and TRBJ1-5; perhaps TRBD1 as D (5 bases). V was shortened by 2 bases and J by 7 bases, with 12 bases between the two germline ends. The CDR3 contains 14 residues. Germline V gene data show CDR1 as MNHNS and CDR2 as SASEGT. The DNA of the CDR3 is TGTGCCAGCAGTGAAATGGTAGGGGAACAGCCCCAGCATTTT. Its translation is CASSEMVGEQPQHF.

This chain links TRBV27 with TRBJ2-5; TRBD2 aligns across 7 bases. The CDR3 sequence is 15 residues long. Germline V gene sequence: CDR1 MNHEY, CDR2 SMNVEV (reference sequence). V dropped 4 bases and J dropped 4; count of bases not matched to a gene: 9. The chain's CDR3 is CASSSPGGRAETQYF. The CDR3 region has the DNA TGTGCCAGCAGTTCACCGGGAGGAAGGGCAGAGACCCAGTACTTC.

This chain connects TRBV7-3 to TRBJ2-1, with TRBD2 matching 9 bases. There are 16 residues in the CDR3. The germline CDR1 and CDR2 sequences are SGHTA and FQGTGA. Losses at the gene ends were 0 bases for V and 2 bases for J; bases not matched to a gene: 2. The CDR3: CASSLTAGGPYNEQFF. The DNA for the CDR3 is TGTGCCAGCAGCTTAACCGCGGGGGGGCCCTACAATGAGCAGTTCTTC.

The CDR3: CAWSILGQGGGYTF. The CDR3 coding sequence is TGTGCCTGGAGTATCCTTGGACAGGGGGGTGGCTACACCTTC. The chain carries TRBV30 and TRBJ1-2; 10 bases align to TRBD1. The germline V gene has CDR1 GTSNPN and CDR2 SVGIG (reference sequence). The CDR3 has 14 residues. J lost 7 bases, V lost 2 bases, and 7 bases had no gene match.

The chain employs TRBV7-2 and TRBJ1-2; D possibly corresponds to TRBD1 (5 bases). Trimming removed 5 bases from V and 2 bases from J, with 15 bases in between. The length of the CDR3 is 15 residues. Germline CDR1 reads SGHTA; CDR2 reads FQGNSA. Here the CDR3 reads CASSEAWGINYGYTF. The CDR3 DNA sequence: TGTGCCAGCAGCGAGGCGTGGGGGATCAACTATGGCTACACCTTC.

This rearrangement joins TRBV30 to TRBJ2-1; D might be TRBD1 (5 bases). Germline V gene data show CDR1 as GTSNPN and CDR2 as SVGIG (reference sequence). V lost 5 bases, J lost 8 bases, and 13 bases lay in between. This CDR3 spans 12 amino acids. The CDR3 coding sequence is TGTGCCTGGGACAGTCGTGGGGATGAGCAGTTCTTC. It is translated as CAWDSRGDEQFF.

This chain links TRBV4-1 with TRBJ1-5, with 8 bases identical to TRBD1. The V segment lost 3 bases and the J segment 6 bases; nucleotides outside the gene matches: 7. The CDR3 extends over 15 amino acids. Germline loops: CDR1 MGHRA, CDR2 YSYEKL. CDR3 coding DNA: TGCGCCAGCAGCCAGACAGGGGAGATTGGTCAGCCCCAGCATTTT. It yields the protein CASSQTGEIGQPQHF.

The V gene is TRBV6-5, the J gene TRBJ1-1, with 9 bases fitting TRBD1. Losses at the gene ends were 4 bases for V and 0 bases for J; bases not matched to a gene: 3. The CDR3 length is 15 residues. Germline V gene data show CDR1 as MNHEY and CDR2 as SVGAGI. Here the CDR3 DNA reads TGTGCCAGCAGTTGGACAGGGGCTATGAACACTGAAGCTTTCTTT. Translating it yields CASSWTGAMNTEAFF.

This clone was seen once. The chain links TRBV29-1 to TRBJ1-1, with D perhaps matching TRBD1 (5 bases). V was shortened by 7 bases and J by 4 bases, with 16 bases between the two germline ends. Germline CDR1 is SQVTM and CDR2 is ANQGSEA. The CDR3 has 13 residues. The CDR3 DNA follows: TGCAGCGGGGACTCCTTGGGGAGCACTGAAGCTTTCTTT. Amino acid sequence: CSGDSLGSTEAFF.

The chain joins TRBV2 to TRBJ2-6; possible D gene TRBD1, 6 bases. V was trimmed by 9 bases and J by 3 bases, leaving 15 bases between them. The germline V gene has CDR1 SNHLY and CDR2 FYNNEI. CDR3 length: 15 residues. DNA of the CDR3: TGTGCCAGTACCCGTGGGGGCGGTGGGGCCAACGTCCTGACTTTC. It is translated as CASTRGGGGANVLTF.

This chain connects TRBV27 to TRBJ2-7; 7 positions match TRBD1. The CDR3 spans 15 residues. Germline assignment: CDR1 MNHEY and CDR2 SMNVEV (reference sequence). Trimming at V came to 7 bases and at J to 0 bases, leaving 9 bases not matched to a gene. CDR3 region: CASTKWTGLSYEQYF. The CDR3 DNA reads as TGTGCCAGCACCAAATGGACAGGTCTCTCCTACGAGCAGTACTTC.

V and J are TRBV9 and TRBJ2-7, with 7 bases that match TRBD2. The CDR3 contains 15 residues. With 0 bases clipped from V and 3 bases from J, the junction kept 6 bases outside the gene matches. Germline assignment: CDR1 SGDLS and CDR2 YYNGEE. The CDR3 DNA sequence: TGTGCCAGCAGCGTAGCGGCTAGCGGAAACTACGAGCAGTACTTC. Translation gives CASSVAASGNYEQYF.

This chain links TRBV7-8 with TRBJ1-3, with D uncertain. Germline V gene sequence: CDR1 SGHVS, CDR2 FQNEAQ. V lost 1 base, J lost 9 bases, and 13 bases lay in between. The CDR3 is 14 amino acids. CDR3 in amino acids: CASSLVSLDSTIYF. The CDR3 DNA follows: TGTGCCAGCAGCTTAGTTTCTTTGGATTCCACCATATATTTT.

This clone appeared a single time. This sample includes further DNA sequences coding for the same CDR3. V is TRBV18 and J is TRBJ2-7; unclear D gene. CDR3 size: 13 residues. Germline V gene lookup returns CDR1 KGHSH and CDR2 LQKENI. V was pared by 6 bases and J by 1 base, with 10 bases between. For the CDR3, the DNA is TGTGCCAGCTCGCCCGGCGAGTCCTACGAGCAGTACTTC. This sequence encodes CASSPGESYEQYF.